This T cell receptor (beta chain) was identified during a study of blood T cells in healthy people across ages (dated by TCRdb to about 2015). About the full investigation: Template switching captured roughly one uniquely barcoded TCR beta cDNA molecule per two T cells in model experiments. The study analyzed two additional independent replicas of 1 million unique cDNA reads from the same blood draw for two donors, one aged 18 to 29 and one aged 80 or older. The study measured age-related changes in TCR beta repertoire diversity using deep sequencing normalized with unique cDNA molecular identifiers. The donors were split into four age groups: young (average about 15 years), middle-aged (roughly 39), aged (about 62) and long-lived (more than 80). To avoid experimental bias, donors of different ages were spread randomly across the sequencing lanes.

There are a few counts of this clonotype. Its antigen is unknown. The record has no base qualities; no much larger clone is one base away. CDR1 and CDR2 are drawn from the germline V gene (reference sequence): MNHEY, SMNVEV. V is pared back by 0 bases and J by 2 bases, with 14 bases lying between the germline termini. The cysteine opens and the phenylalanine closes a CDR3 of 16 amino acids. CDR3 DNA only is kept here, 48 bases in frame from base 1. Donors were 30 to 45 systemically healthy Caucasian individuals from Russia aged roughly 6 to 100 years. Each donor gave 8.5 to 10 milliliters of peripheral blood, collected into EDTA-treated Vacutainer tubes. Ficoll-Paque density-gradient centrifugation was used to isolate PBMCs, with at least 7 million per sample. Trizol reagent was used to extract total RNA from PBMCs, with at least 5 micrograms per sample. Naive CD45RAhigh/CD27high T cell percentages were measured by flow cytometry on a PBMC aliquot from every donor.

Libraries were prepared through 5' RACE. The instrument was an Illumina HiSeq 2500. A second PCR of about 6 to 12 cycles was run with a J-beta primer mix and a sample-barcoded 5' primer. Each TCR beta cDNA molecule received a unique molecular identifier from a template-switch 5' adaptor carrying 12 random nucleotides. Each sample yielded at least 2.5 million CDR3-containing paired-end reads. The Mint cDNA synthesis kit, primed by a TRBC-specific oligonucleotide, was used to synthesize first-strand cDNA from all RNA. Following uracil-DNA glycosylase treatment, a first 18-cycle PCR with universal primers M1SS and BC2_uni_R was performed on all cDNA. The authors' analysis ran thus. For normalization, 1 million high-quality reads were randomly selected from each sample, with every read carrying a distinct molecular identifier. Instead of being binned into consensus sequences, reads with shared molecular identifiers were discarded. MiTCR, with a Q25 quality threshold and the strictest error-elimination algorithm, was used for CDR3 identification, clonotype clustering and error correction. A nonparametric unseen species model with Euler transformation was used to estimate lower-bound total TCR beta diversity. The public sequencing data were trimmed at Q25 with fastp and processed into clonotypes with MiXCR by TCRdb, which kept only in-frame beta chains. Every entry covers one CDR3 protein and lists the most common genes and DNA from its rows. TCRdb, rather than the study authors, made the V and J calls. The sample includes over a million distinct CDR3 sequences, with 40% to 45% observed a single time. Clones ranked in the top ten supply around 18% of the sample.

Summary of the overall study and its limitations: Observed TCR beta diversity correlated strongly with the percentage of naive T cells measured by flow cytometry. Conclusive comparison of naive and antigen-experienced compartments was prevented by the profiling of bulk unsorted PBMCs. Estimates of total diversity from one million sequenced T cells were regarded as lower bounds and underestimates. Donor CMV infection status was unknown, potentially confounding age-related changes in expanded clonotypes. Observed TCR beta diversity per million T cells fell roughly linearly with age, and a significant reduction was already apparent by age around 40. The long-lived group showed more naive CD4+ T cells, fewer expanded clones and increased TCR diversity than the aged group, suggesting age selection.

The receptor comes from a woman aged 55-75 years in good health. The chain is made from TRBV27 and TRBJ2-7; TRBD1 is possibly the D segment (6 matching bases). Sequencing input: blood. The CDR3 corresponds to CASSLSRPDRAYEQYF. The DNA sequence is TGTGCCAGCAGTTTATCGAGGCCGGACAGAGCCTACGAGCAGTACTTC.